The sequence of this T cell receptor (beta chain) was determined in a study of blood T cell repertoires in COVID-19. Turning to the study itself: Nucleic acid was either cDNA or gDNA, and it came from T cells, B-cell-depleted T cells, or PBMCs.

The count of this clone is one. In the study's own analysis: Estimation of nucleated cell counts was performed using reference gene primer amplification. Sequencing used immunoSEQ multiplex PCR; TCRdb keeps in-frame clones, though not all of them. Clone size and V and J calls were adopted from that table, with D and trimming inferred from the DNA. The profile shows a few hundred thousand clones, 84% of them singletons. V was trimmed by 4 bases and J by 1 base, leaving 8 bases between them. Germline values: CDR1 LGHNA, CDR2 YSLEER. This CDR3 has 14 amino acids. Sequenced material: peripheral blood. This chain uses TRBV4-3 with TRBJ1-5; D not certain. This receptor was obtained from a man between 35 and 55 years old who had recovered from COVID-19. The CDR3 nucleotides are TGCGCCAGCAGCCCGATACTGAGCAATCAGCCCCAGCATTTT. This sequence encodes CASSPILSNQPQHF.